Listed below are T cell receptor beta chains from one sample, sequenced in a study of T cells in Graves' hyperthyroidism and ophthalmopathy. TCRdb processed the multiplex PCR reads anew with MiXCR; each CDR3 protein has one entry. The data contain about 550,000 distinct CDR3 sequences, around 20% of them singletons. Sequenced sample: blood. These receptors were obtained from a man aged 18-30 years with Graves' hyperthyroidism. Each CDR3 is given with its conserved first and last residue. The D gene is left open where the match is weak. Only part of the rows carry a size: once, few, many, or a class if the clone is expanded.

abundance	d_gene	v_gene	j_gene	CDR3aa	CDR3nt
many	TRBD1	TRBV6-5	TRBJ1-2	CASRFDRVDYGYTF	TGTGCCAGCAGATTTGACAGGGTTGACTATGGCTACACCTTC
many	NA	TRBV6-1	TRBJ2-7	CASSPGTGYQEQYF	TGTGCCAGCAGCCCCGGGACCGGGTATCAAGAGCAGTACTTC
many	NA	TRBV29-1	TRBJ2-7	CSVEGVFSYEQYF	TGCAGCGTTGAAGGGGTATTCTCCTACGAGCAGTACTTC
many	NA	TRBV7-6	TRBJ2-6	CASSLMGSGANVLTF	TGTGCCAGCAGCCTGATGGGGTCTGGGGCCAACGTCCTGACTTTC
many	NA	TRBV29-1	TRBJ1-1	CSVVLGNTEAFF	TGCAGCGTTGTTCTGGGCAACACTGAAGCTTTCTTT
many	NA	TRBV6-2/TRBV6-3	TRBJ2-2	CASRPALSAGELFF	TGTGCCAGCAGGCCGGCCCTTTCGGCCGGGGAGCTGTTTTTT
many	NA	TRBV6-5	TRBJ1-1	CASSPSTEGGAFF	TGTGCCAGCAGTCCCTCGACAGAAGGGGGGGCTTTCTTT
many	TRBD1	TRBV30	TRBJ1-5	CAWSVRSRGPFNQPQHF	TGTGCCTGGAGTGTAAGATCCAGGGGGCCCTTCAATCAGCCCCAGCATTTT
NA	TRBD1	TRBV20-1	TRBJ2-7	CSAREGFPGQGIHEQYF	TGCAGTGCTAGAGAAGGGTTCCCGGGACAGGGGATCCACGAGCAGTACTTC
many	NA	TRBV27	TRBJ1-1	CASSLSAGTATEAFF	TGTGCCAGCAGTTTATCGGCCGGGACGGCCACTGAAGCTTTCTTT
many	NA	TRBV6-1	TRBJ1-2	CACLGYGYTF	TGTGCCTGCCTGGGGTATGGCTACACCTTC
many	NA	TRBV7-8	TRBJ2-5	CASSLLGEPKETQYF	TGTGCCAGCAGCTTACTCGGAGAACCTAAAGAGACCCAGTACTTC
many	NA	TRBV11-2	TRBJ2-5	CASSLWGLPETQYF	TGTGCCAGCAGCTTATGGGGCCTGCCGGAGACCCAGTACTTC
few	TRBD1	TRBV28	TRBJ1-6	CATTGQGAPNSPLHF	TGTGCCACCACCGGGCAGGGGGCTCCAAATTCACCCCTCCACTTT
NA	NA	TRBV27	TRBJ2-7	CASTGHRARSIGGYEQYF	TGTGCCAGCACAGGCCACCGGGCCAGAAGCATTGGAGGCTACGAGCAGTACTTC
NA	TRBD1	TRBV11-1	TRBJ1-2	CASSPSGTGDNGYTF	TGTGCCAGCAGCCCATCCGGGACAGGGGATAATGGCTACACCTTC
many	TRBD1	TRBV6-1	TRBJ1-1	CASERTGQGNTEAFF	TGTGCCAGCGAAAGGACAGGACAGGGGAACACTGAAGCTTTCTTT
few	NA	TRBV4-2	TRBJ2-2	CASTGSLDTGELFF	TGTGCCAGCACAGGGAGTCTAGACACCGGGGAGCTGTTTTTT
NA	NA	TRBV28	TRBJ2-5	CASRRDFETQYF	TGTGCCAGCAGACGGGACTTCGAGACCCAGTACTTC
many	NA	TRBV28	TRBJ2-7	CASSLQGRSYEQYF	TGTGCCAGCAGTTTACAGGGGCGCTCCTACGAGCAGTACTTC
many	NA	TRBV6-1	TRBJ1-5	CASSEFIDQPQHF	TGTGCCAGCAGTGAATTTATTGATCAGCCCCAGCATTTT
NA	TRBD2	TRBV6-5	TRBJ2-5	CASSYSGGSGGVGTQYF	TGTGCCAGCAGTTACTCCGGCGGTAGCGGGGGGGTGGGGACCCAGTACTTC
NA	NA	TRBV11-2	TRBJ2-4	CASSLDADFPKNIKYF	TGTGCCAGCAGCTTAGATGCAGATTTTCCCAAAAACATTAAGTACTTC
many	NA	TRBV7-9	TRBJ2-7	CASRGVSSYEQYF	TGTGCCAGCAGGGGGGTGAGCTCCTACGAGCAGTACTTC
many	NA	TRBV12-3/TRBV12-4	TRBJ1-5	CASSFGGGPNQPQHF	TGTGCCAGCAGTTTTGGGGGGGGCCCCAATCAGCCCCAGCATTTT
NA	NA	TRBV12-3/TRBV12-4	TRBJ1-2	CASSLQEYGYTF	TGTGCCAGCAGTTTACAGGAGTATGGCTACACCTTC
many	TRBD1	TRBV6-1	TRBJ2-7	CASSRLGTGLYEQYF	TGTGCCAGCAGTCGTTTGGGGACAGGGTTGTACGAGCAGTACTTC
many	NA	TRBV28	TRBJ1-5	CASLQGIGQPQHF	TGTGCCAGCCTACAGGGTATTGGTCAGCCCCAGCATTTT
NA	TRBD1	TRBV6-5	TRBJ1-6	CASSLSGTGYNSPLHF	TGTGCCAGCAGTTTGTCCGGGACAGGGTACAATTCACCCCTCCACTTT
NA	NA	TRBV5-1	TRBJ2-2	CASSLSRWGSPGELFF	TGCGCCAGCAGCTTGTCCCGGTGGGGGAGCCCCGGGGAGCTGTTTTTT
NA	NA	TRBV3-1	TRBJ1-5	CASSLGDANQPQHF	TGTGCCAGCAGCCTCGGGGATGCCAATCAGCCCCAGCATTTT
NA	NA	TRBV12-3/TRBV12-4	TRBJ2-5	CASSHEGGGGETQYF	TGTGCCAGCAGTCACGAAGGGGGTGGAGGGGAGACCCAGTACTTC
few	TRBD1	TRBV4-1	TRBJ1-5	CASSLAGDSYQPQHF	TGCGCCAGCAGCCTCGCAGGGGACAGCTATCAGCCCCAGCATTTT